This T cell receptor (beta chain) was recovered during a study of low-dose radiotherapy and immunotherapy resistance in tumors. The germline CDR1 and CDR2 sequences are SEHNR and FQNEAQ (reference sequence). This CDR3 spans 14 amino acids. J was trimmed by 6 bases and V by 5 bases; bases with no gene match: 7. Time point meaning: after trial treatment. Sample treatment: LDRT plus nivolumab, ipilimumab, low-dose cyclophosphamide and aspirin (RACIN trial). In this sample, this clonotype turned up a few times. TRAV- and TRBV-specific primers primed first-strand cDNA, covering alpha and beta chains. With a V-primer adapter and a constant-region primer, TCRs were amplified for about 20 PCR cycles. MiXCR, run by TCRdb on the reads, gives a single entry per CDR3 protein. The data hold about 91,000 distinct CDR3 sequences, with less than 25% observed a single time.

The chain uses TRBV7-9 and TRBJ2-1, with TRBD2 matching over 7 bases. The receptor was derived from a female donor with ovarian cancer. Sequencing used PBMCs, obtained after low-dose radiotherapy plus immunotherapy. CDR3 bases: TGTGCCAGCAGCCAGAGCGGGATCGGCAATGAGCAGTTCTTC. Its protein is CASSQSGIGNEQFF.